The sequence of this T cell receptor beta chain was determined in a study of graft-versus-host responses after intestinal transplantation. General study findings and limits: GvH clones occurred in recipient marrow; some first appeared in ileum or blood.

A word on this clone: Its matching antigen is unknown.

Germline V lookup: CDR1 MGHRA, CDR2 YSYEKL. This CDR3 spans 14 amino acids. V gave up 4 bases and J gave up 1 base, with 9 bases separating them. Some clones are missing from TCRdb's copy, which holds only in-frame ones; the method was immunoSEQ multiplex PCR. Found here are around 64,000 clones, approximately 94% of them singletons; the top ten hold around 0.4%. The chain is built from TRBV4-1 and TRBJ2-3, with a possible D match to TRBD1 (6 bases). The sequence was obtained from a human donor who was the organ donor for an intestinal transplant. The sequenced sample was unstimulated CD4+ T cells sorted from spleen or lymph node cells, obtained before transplant. The CDR3 protein is CASSPRTGTDTQYF. CDR3 bases: TGCGCCAGCAGCCCACGGACAGGCACAGATACGCAGTATTTT.